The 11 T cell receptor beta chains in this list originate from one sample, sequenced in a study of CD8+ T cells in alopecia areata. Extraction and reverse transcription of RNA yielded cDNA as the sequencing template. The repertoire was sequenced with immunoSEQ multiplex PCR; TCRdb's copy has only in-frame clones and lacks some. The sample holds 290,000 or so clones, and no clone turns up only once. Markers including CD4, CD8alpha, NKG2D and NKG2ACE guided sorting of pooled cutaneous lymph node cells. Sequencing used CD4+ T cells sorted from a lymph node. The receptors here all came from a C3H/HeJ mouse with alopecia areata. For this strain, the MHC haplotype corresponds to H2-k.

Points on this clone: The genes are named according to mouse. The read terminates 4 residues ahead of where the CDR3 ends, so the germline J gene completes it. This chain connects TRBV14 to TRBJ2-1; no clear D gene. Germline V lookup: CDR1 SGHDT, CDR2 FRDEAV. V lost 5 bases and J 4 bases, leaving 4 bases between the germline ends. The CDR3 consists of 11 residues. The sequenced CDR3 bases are TGTGCCAGCAGCCCATATGCT. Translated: CASSPYA. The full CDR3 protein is CASSPYAEQFF.

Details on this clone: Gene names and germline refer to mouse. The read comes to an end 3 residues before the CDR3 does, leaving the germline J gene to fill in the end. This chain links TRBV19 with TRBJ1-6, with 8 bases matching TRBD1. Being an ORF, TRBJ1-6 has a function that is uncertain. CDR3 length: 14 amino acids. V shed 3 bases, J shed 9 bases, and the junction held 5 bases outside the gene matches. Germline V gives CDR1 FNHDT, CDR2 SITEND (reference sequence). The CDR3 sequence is CASSTGGAGSPLYF. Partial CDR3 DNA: TGTGCCAGCAGTACAGGGGGCGCGGGTTCGCCC.

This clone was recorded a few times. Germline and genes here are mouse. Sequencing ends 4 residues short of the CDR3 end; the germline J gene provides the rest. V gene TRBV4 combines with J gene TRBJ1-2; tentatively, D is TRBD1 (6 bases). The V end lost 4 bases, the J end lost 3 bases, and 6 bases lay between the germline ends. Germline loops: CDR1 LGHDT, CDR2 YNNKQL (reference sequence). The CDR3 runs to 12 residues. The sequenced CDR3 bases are TGTGCCAGCAGCTCAGGGGACTCC. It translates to CASSSGDS. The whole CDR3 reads CASSSGDSDYTF. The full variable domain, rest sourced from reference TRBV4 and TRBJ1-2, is ETAVFQTPNYHVTQVGNEVSFNCKQTLGHDTMYWYKQDSKKLLKIMFSYNNKQLIVNETVPRRFSPQSSDKAHLNLRIKSVEPEDSAVYLCASSSGDSDYTFGSGTRLLVI.

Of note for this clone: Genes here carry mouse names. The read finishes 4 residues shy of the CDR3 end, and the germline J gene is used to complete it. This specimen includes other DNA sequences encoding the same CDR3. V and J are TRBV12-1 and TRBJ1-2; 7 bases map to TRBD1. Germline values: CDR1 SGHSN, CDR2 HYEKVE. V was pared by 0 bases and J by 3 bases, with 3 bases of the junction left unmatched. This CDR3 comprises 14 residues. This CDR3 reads CASSLPGGDSDYTF. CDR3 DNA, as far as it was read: TGTGCCAGCTCTCTCCCAGGGGGTGACTCC.

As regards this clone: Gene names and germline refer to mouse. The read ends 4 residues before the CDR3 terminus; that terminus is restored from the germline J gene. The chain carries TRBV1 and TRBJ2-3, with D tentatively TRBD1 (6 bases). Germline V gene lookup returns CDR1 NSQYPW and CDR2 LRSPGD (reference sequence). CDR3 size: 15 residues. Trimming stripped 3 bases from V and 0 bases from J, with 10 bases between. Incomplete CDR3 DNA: TGCACCTGCAGTGCTCCGGGACATAGTGCAGAA. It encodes CTCSAPGHSAE. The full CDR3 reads CTCSAPGHSAETLYF. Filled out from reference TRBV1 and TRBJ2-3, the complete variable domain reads VTLLEQNPRWRLVPRGQAVNLRCILKNSQYPWMSWYQQDLQKQLQWLFTLRSPGDKEVKSLPGADYLATRVTDTELRLQVANMSQGRTLYCTCSAPGHSAETLYFGSGTRLTVL.

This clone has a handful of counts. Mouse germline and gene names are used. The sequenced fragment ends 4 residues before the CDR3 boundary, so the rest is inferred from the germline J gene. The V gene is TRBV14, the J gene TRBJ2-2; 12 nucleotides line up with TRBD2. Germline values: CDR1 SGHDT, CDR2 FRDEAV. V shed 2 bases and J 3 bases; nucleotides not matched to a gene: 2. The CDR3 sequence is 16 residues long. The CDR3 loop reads CASSLTGGADTGQLYF. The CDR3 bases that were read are TGTGCCAGCAGTTTGACTGGGGGGGCTGACACCGGG. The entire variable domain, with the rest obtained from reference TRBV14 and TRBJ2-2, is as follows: EAGVTQSPRYAVLQEGQAVSFWCDPISGHDTLYWYQQPRDQGPQLLVYFRDEAVIDNSQLPSDRFSAVRPKGTNSTLKIQSAKQGDTATYLCASSLTGGADTGQLYFGEGSKLTVL.

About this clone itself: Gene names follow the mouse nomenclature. The CDR3 DNA, read in part, is TGTGCCAGCAGCTACCGGGACAGGCATAACTATGCT. Its translation is CASSYRDRHNYA. The CDR3 in full is CASSYRDRHNYAEQFF. The chain recombines TRBV3 with TRBJ2-1; TRBD1 matches 8 bases. The CDR3 extends 4 residues past the end of the read, so its final part is completed from the germline J gene. Germline CDR1 and CDR2: SNHLY and FYNGKV (reference sequence). The CDR3 is 16 residues long. The trim removed 4 bases at V and 0 bases at J, leaving 5 bases unmatched.

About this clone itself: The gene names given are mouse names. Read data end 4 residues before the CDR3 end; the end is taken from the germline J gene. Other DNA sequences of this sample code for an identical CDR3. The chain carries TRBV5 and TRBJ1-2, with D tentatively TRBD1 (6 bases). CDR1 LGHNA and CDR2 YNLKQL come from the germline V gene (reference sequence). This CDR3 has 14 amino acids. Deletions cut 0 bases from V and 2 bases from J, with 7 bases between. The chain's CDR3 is CASSQEGGNSDYTF. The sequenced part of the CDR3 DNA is TGTGCCAGCAGCCAAGAGGGGGGCAACTCC.

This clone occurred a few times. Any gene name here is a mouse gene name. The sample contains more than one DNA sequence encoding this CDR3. CDR3 DNA, as far as it was read: TGTGCCAGCAGTGACCGGGACAGGGAGAAC. This encodes CASSDRDREN. The entire CDR3 protein is CASSDRDRENTLYF. The genes are TRBV13-3 and TRBJ2-4; 9 nucleotides match TRBD1. The read finishes 4 residues shy of the CDR3 end, and the germline J gene is used to complete it. The CDR3 has 14 amino acids. CDR1 NNHDY and CDR2 SYVADS come from the germline V gene.

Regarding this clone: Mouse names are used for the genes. CDR3 DNA (partial): TGTGCCAGCAGTGAGGGACAATCAAACTCC. Protein: CASSEGQSNS. The complete CDR3 protein is CASSEGQSNSDYTF. The genes are TRBV13-3 and TRBJ1-2; maybe TRBD1 (6 bases). The CDR3 goes on 4 residues after the read ends, and that part is filled in from the germline J gene. V lost 2 bases, J lost 0 bases, and 8 bases lay in between. Germline V lookup: CDR1 NNHDY, CDR2 SYVADS. The CDR3 is made up of 14 amino acids.

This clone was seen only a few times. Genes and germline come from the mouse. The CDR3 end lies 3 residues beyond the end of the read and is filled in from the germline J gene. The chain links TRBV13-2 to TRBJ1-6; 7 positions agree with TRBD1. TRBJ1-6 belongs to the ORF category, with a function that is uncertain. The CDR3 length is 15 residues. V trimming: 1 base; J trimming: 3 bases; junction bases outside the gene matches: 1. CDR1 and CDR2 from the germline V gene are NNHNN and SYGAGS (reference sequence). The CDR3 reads CASGDSGGYNSPLYF. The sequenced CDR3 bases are TGTGCCAGCGGTGATTCAGGGGGCTATAATTCGCCC.